This T cell receptor beta chain was obtained from a study of T-cell reconstitution after alpha-beta-depleted transplantation in children. During its preparation, the TCRbeta library received unique molecular identifiers. MiXCR, run by TCRdb on the PCR reads, gives a single entry per CDR3 protein. The repertoire holds 300,000 to 400,000 distinct CDR3 sequences, with 10% to 15% as singletons. The CDR3 extends over 15 amino acids. The germline gives CDR1 LGHDT, CDR2 YNNKEL (reference sequence). Regarding this clonotype: A clone one base away is much larger, so this may be a read error.

The sequencing used PBMCs, collected from the stem cell graft. This clonotype was sampled from a human donor who donated a stem cell graft to a child with Fanconi anemia. The rearrangement joins TRBV3-1 to TRBJ1-4; D might be TRBD1 (5 bases). The CDR3 DNA reads TGTGCCAGCGGCCAAGCCCCGGGGACTGTAGAAAAACTGTTTTTT. Translation: CASGQAPGTVEKLFF.